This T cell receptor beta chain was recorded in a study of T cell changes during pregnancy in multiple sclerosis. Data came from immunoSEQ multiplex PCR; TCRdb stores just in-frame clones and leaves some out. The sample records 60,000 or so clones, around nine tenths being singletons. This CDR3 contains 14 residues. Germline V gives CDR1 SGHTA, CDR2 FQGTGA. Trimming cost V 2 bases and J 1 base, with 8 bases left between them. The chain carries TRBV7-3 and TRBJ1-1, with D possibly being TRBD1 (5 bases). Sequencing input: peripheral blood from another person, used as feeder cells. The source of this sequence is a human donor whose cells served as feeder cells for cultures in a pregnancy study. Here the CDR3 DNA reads TGTGCCAGCAGCTTAGGGGGAGAGAACACTGAAGCTTTCTTT. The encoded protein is CASSLGGENTEAFF.